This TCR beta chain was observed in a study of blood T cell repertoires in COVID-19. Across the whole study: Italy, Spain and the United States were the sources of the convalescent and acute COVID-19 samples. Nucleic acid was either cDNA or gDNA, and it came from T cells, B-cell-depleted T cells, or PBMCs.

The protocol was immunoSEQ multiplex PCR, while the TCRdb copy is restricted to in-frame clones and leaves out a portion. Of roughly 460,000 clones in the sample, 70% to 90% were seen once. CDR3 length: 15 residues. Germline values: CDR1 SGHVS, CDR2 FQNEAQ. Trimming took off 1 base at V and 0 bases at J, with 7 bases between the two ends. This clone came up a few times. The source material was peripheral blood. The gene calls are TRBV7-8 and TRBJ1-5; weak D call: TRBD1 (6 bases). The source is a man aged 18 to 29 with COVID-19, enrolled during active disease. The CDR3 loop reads CASSLEQGSNQPQHF. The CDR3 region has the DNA TGTGCCAGCAGCTTAGAACAGGGTAGCAATCAGCCCCAGCATTTT.